This record concerns one T cell receptor (beta chain) sequence. This PCR relied on a set of 60 Vbeta primers and 13 Jbeta primers. Profiled with immunoSEQ multiplex PCR; TCRdb holds only in-frame clones, not every one. The sample lists 55,000 or so clones, roughly 85% seen once, with roughly 1.4% in the top ten. Trimming stripped 4 bases from V and 8 bases from J, with 11 bases between. In germline, CDR1 is SEHNR, CDR2 FQNEAQ (reference sequence). The CDR3 runs to 12 residues. The data derive from a study of cytomegalovirus exposure and HLA in healthy donors. The chain uses TRBV7-9 and TRBJ1-2; maybe TRBD1 (6 bases). The sequenced sample consisted of PBMCs. The TCR originated in a young man in good health and CMV-seronegative. The CDR3 here is CASSSNREGYTF. CDR3 nucleotides: TGTGCCAGCAGCTCAAACAGGGAGGGCTACACCTTC.